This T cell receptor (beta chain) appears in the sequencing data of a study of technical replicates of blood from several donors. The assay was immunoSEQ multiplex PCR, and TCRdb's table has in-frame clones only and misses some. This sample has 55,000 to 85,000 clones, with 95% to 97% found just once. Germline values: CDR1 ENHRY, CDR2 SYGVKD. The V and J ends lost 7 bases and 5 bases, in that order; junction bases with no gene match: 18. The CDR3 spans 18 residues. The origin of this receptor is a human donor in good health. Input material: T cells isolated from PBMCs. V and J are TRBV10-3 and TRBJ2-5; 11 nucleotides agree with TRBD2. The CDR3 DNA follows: TGTGCCATCAATGGACCCATAGCGGGAGGGCCCGGTTTGGAGACCCAGTACTTC. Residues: CAINGPIAGGPGLETQYF.